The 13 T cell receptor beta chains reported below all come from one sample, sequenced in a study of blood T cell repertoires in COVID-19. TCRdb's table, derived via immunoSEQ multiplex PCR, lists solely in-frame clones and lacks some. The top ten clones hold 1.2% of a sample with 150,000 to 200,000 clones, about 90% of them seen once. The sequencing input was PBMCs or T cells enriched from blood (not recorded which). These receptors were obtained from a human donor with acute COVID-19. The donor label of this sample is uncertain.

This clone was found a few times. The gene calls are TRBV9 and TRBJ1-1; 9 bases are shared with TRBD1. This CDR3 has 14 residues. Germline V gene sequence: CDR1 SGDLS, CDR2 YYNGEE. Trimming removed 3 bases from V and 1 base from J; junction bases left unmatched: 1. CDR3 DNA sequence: TGTGCCAGCAGCGAGGACAGGGGGAACACTGAAGCTTTCTTT. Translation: CASSEDRGNTEAFF.

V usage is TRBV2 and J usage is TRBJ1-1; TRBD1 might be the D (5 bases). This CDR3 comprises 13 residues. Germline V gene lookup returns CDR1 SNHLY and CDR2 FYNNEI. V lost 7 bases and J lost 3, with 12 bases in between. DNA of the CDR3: TGTGCCAGCACGGCGGAAGGGGACACTGAAGCTTTCTTT. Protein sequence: CASTAEGDTEAFF.

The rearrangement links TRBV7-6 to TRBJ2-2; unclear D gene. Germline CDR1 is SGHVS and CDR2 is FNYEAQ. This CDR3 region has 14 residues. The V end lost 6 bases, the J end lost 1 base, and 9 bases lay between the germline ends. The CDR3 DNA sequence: TGTGCCAGCAGGGATCGAGGGAACACCGGGGAGCTGTTTTTT. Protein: CASRDRGNTGELFF.

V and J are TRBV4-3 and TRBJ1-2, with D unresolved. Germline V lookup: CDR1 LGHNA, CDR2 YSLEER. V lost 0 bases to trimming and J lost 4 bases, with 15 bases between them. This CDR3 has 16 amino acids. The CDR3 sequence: CASSQDLVGETYGYTF. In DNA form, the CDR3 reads TGCGCCAGCAGCCAAGACCTTGTTGGAGAGACCTATGGCTACACCTTC.

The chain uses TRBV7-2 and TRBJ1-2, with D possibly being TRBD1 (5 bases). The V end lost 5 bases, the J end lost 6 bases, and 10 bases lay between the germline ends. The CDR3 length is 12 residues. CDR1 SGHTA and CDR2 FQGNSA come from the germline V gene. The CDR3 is CASSQGADGYTF. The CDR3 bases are TGTGCCAGCAGCCAAGGGGCGGATGGCTACACCTTC.

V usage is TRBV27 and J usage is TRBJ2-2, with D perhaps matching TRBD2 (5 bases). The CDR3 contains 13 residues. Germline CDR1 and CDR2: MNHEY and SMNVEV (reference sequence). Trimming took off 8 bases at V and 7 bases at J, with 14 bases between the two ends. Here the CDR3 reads CASLEGPYGELFF. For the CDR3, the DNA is TGTGCCAGCCTAGAGGGCCCCTACGGGGAGCTGTTTTTT.

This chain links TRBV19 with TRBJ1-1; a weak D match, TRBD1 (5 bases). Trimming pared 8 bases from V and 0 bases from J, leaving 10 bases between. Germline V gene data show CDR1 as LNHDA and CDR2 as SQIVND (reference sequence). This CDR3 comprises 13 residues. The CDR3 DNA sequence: TGTGCCAGTGGTCAACAGGTGAACACTGAAGCTTTCTTT. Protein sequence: CASGQQVNTEAFF.

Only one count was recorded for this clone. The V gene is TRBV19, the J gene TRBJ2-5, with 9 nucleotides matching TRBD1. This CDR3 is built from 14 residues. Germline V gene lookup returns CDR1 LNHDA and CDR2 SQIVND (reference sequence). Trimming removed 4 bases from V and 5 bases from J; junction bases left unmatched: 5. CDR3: CASSTGTGRETQYF. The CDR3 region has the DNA TGTGCCAGTAGTACAGGGACAGGGAGGGAGACCCAGTACTTC.

Written as DNA, the CDR3 is TGTGCCAGCCGCTCGGGGGTAAACTACGAGCAGTACTTC. As protein: CASRSGVNYEQYF. The V and J genes are TRBV2 and TRBJ2-7, with a tentative D call TRBD2 (6 bases). The V end lost 8 bases, the J end lost 3 bases, and 14 bases lay between the germline ends. This CDR3 region has 13 residues. CDR1 and CDR2 (germline): SNHLY, FYNNEI.

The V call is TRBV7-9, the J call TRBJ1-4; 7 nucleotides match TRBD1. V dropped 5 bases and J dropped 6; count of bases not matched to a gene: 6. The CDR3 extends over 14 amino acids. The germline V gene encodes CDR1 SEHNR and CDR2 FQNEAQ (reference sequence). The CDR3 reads CASSPGQGDEKLFF. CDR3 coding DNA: TGTGCCAGCAGCCCCGGTCAGGGGGATGAAAAACTGTTTTTT.

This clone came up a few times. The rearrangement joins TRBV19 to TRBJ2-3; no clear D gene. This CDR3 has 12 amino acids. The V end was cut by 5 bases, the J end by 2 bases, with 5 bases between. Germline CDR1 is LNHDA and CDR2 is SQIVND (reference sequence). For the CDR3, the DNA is TGTGCCAGTAGTGAGGTCACAGATACGCAGTATTTT. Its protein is CASSEVTDTQYF.

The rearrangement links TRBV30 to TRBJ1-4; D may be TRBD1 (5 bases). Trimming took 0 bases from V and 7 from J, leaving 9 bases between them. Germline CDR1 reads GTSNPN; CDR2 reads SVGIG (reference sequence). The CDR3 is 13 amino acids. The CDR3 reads CAWSVQEGEKLFF. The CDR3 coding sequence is TGTGCCTGGAGTGTACAGGAAGGTGAAAAACTGTTTTTT.

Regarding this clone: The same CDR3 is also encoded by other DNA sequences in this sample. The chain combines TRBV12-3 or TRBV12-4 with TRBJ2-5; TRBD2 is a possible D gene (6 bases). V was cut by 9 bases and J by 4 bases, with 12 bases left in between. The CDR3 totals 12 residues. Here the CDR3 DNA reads TGTGCCAGTCGGAGGGGTGGAGAGACCCAGTACTTC. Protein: CASRRGGETQYF.